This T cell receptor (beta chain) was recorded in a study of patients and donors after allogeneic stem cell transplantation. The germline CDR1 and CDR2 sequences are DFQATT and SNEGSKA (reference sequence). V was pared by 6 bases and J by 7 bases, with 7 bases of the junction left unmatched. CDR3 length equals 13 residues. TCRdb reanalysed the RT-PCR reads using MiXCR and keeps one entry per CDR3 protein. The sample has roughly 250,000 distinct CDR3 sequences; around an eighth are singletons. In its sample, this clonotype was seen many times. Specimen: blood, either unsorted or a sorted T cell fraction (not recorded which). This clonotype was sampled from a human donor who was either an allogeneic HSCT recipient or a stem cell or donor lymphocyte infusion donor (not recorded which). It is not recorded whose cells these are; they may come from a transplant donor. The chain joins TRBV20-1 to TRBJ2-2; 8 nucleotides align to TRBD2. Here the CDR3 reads CSASGLVHGELFF. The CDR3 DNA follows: TGCAGTGCATCGGGACTAGTCCACGGGGAGCTGTTTTTT.